This T cell receptor (beta chain) was sequenced in a study of blood T cells in healthy people across ages (dated by TCRdb to between 2014 and 2016). General notes on the study: In model experiments, roughly one uniquely barcoded TCR beta cDNA molecule per two T cells was captured by template switching. Donors were grouped into four age groups: young (average about 15 years), middle-aged (approximately 41), aged (about 60) and long-lived (around 80). Two additional independent replicas of 1 million unique cDNA reads from the same blood draw were analyzed for two donors (one aged 18 to 30 and one aged 80 or older). Using deep sequencing normalized with unique cDNA molecular identifiers, the study measured how TCR beta repertoire diversity changes with age.

The investigation overall reported the following: Bulk unsorted PBMC profiling prevented conclusive comparison of naive and antigen-experienced compartments. Compared with the aged group, the long-lived group had more naive CD4+ T cells, fewer expanded clones and increased TCR diversity, suggesting age selection. Because donor CMV infection status was unknown, age-related changes in expanded clonotypes were potentially confounded. Estimates of total diversity from one million sequenced T cells were regarded as lower bounds and underestimates. The percentage of naive T cells measured by flow cytometry correlated strongly with observed TCR beta diversity. Observed TCR beta diversity per million T cells fell roughly linearly with age, and a significant reduction was already apparent by age roughly 40.

The donors were roughly 39 Caucasian individuals from Russia, aged 6 to 90 years, who were systemically healthy. Each donor gave 8.5 to 10 milliliters of peripheral blood, collected into EDTA-treated Vacutainer tubes. PBMCs were isolated by Ficoll-Paque density-gradient centrifugation, with at least 6 million obtained per sample. Trizol reagent was used to extract total RNA from PBMCs, with at least 6 micrograms per sample. Naive CD45RAhigh/CD27high T cell percentages were measured by flow cytometry on a PBMC aliquot from every donor. This clonotype has only a few counts. Its antigen is unknown. Per-nucleotide qualities are absent, and no much larger clonotype sits a single base away. The germline V gene sets CDR1 to MNHEY and CDR2 to SVGEGT. Including cysteine and phenylalanine, the CDR3 has 11 amino acids. Only CDR3 DNA remains: 33 bases, in frame from the first base. V loses 8 bases, J loses 5 bases, and the germline ends lie 10 bases apart.

Library preparation employed 5' RACE. For sequencing, an Illumina HiSeq 2500 was employed. The second PCR ran for about 7 to 11 cycles and used a J-beta primer mix along with a sample-barcoded 5' primer. Each TCR beta cDNA molecule received a unique molecular identifier from a template-switch 5' adaptor carrying 12 random nucleotides. At least 2.5 million CDR3-containing paired-end reads were obtained from each sample. The Mint cDNA synthesis kit, primed by a TRBC-specific oligonucleotide, was used to synthesize first-strand cDNA from all RNA. All cDNA was treated with uracil-DNA glycosylase and then went through a first 18-cycle PCR with the universal primers M1SS and BC2_uni_R. Turning to the authors' computational methods: Normalization of each sample was performed by random selection of 1 million high-quality reads, each carrying a distinct molecular identifier. Instead of being binned into consensus sequences, reads with shared molecular identifiers were discarded. MiTCR, set to a Q25 quality threshold and the strictest error-elimination algorithm, was used for CDR3 identification, clonotype clustering and error correction. A nonparametric unseen species model with Euler transformation was used to estimate a lower bound on total TCR beta diversity. Clones were called with MiXCR by TCRdb after fastp trimmed the public reads at Q25, and only in-frame beta chains were retained. A single entry per CDR3 protein holds the most common genes and DNA from its merged rows. TCRdb, rather than the study authors, made the V and J calls. Present in this sample are about 930,000 distinct CDR3 sequences, around 29% of which were seen just once. The ten largest make up more than 8.5% of the sample.

The sample also formed part of further work on T cells of mothers and their children. As that second study puts it: The donors were nine systemically healthy Caucasian individuals, made up of three mothers and their six children. cDNA synthesis used all of the extracted RNA, with 1.5 ug of RNA in each 15 ul reaction. In the second PCR, the M1S primer introduced both the sample barcodes and 2-4 random nucleotides. Over 8.5 million TCR beta CDR3 reads came from each mother, compared with approximately 3 million reads from each child. In both related and unrelated pairs, thymic selection shapes the output of TCR recombination in a similar way, with inherited differences having only a minor effect. Normalized repertoire overlap was always found to be slightly, but never significantly, higher in related mother-child pairs than in unrelated mother-child pairs. No persistent microchimeric T cell clones were detected, at a sensitivity of about 100 clones per million clonotypes. To look for features that set related mother-child pairs apart from unrelated individuals, the researchers ran deep NGS to compare the TCR beta repertoires of mothers and children. Mothers averaged 40 +/- 4 years of age and children averaged approximately 11 +/- 4 years. Libraries were sequenced on Illumina HiSeq 2000 with 100+100 nt paired-end reads after adapter ligation with NEBNext reagents. To prevent cross-contamination, the mother and child libraries were prepared one month apart and sequenced in separate runs. Each donor had between 500,000 and 2,000,000 distinct TCR beta clonotypes identified. Naive TCR beta clonotypes were estimated from low-frequency clonotypes matched to each donor's FACS-determined naive share, without sorting.

The receptor comes from a woman between 40 and 55 years old in good health. Sequencing used blood. The sequence is built from TRBV6-2 or TRBV6-3 and TRBJ2-7, with the D gene possibly TRBD1 or TRBD2, each one fitting 6 bases. The CDR3 sequence is CASGRGHEQYF. The DNA reads as follows: TGTGCCAGCGGACGGGGGCACGAGCAGTACTTC.